Each of the 21 T cell receptor beta chains below was sequenced from the same sample in a study of yellow fever vaccine responses in identical twins. TCRdb fed the RT-PCR reads into MiXCR, producing one record per CDR3 protein. The table shows some 4,000 distinct CDR3 sequences, with approximately 81% occurring only once. The material was T cells from blood (PBMCs), unsorted or a sorted subset (not recorded which), obtained before or after yellow fever vaccination (not recorded which). These receptors were obtained from a young woman who received the yellow fever vaccine.

The rearrangement joins TRBV4-2 to TRBJ2-3, with unresolved D. This CDR3 is 18 amino acids long. Germline V gene data show CDR1 as LGHNA and CDR2 as YNFKEQ. V dropped 4 bases and J dropped 2 bases, with 22 bases sitting between them. The CDR3 nucleotides read TGTGCCAGCAGCCCCCAAGGTTTCATCTCAACCCCCACAGATACGCAGTATTTT. This codes for CASSPQGFISTPTDTQYF.

This clonotype was seen more than once but under ten times. The chain joins TRBV12-3 or TRBV12-4 to TRBJ2-5; tentative D call: TRBD1 (6 bases). This CDR3 region has 18 residues. Trimming took 3 bases from V and 1 from J, leaving 21 bases between them. CDR3 protein: CASSFFPVGTWAQETQYF. The CDR3 region has the DNA TGTGCCAGCAGTTTCTTTCCTGTTGGGACATGGGCCCAAGAGACCCAGTACTTC.

This chain uses TRBV4-1 with TRBJ2-3; TRBD1 or TRBD2 may be the D gene (5 bases each). The CDR3 is made up of 16 amino acids. In germline, CDR1 is MGHRA, CDR2 YSYEKL. V was clipped by 5 bases and J by 0 bases, with 15 bases between them. CDR3 nucleotide sequence: TGCGCCAGCAGCGGGGACGGCTTCCTTAGCACAGATACGCAGTATTTT. Residues: CASSGDGFLSTDTQYF.

The rearrangement uses TRBV7-6 and TRBJ1-3; 7 nucleotides agree with TRBD1. Germline lookup yields CDR1 SGHVS and CDR2 FNYEAQ. The V segment lost 6 bases and the J segment 3 bases; nucleotides outside the gene matches: 17. The CDR3 sequence is 18 residues long. The CDR3 nucleotides read TGTGCCAGCAGTCTCATCCCCCCGGGACAGCTGATTGGAAACACCATATATTTT. It translates to CASSLIPPGQLIGNTIYF.

The genes are TRBV28 and TRBJ1-5, with TRBD1 matching over 9 bases. V shed 4 bases, J shed 1 base, and the junction held 11 bases outside the gene matches. Germline CDR1 and CDR2: MDHEN and SYDVKM. The CDR3 loop spans 18 amino acids. CDR3 residues: CASSSLGQGLKSNQPQHF. The CDR3 region has the DNA TGTGCCAGCAGTTCCTTAGGACAGGGGCTTAAGAGCAATCAGCCCCAGCATTTT.

The gene calls are TRBV20-1 and TRBJ2-4; weak D call: TRBD1 (6 bases). CDR1 is DFQATT and CDR2 is SNEGSKA in the germline V gene (reference sequence). V was trimmed by 0 bases and J by 0 bases, leaving 18 bases between them. The CDR3 is 18 residues long. CDR3 region: CSAREQGFGDRAKNIQYF. Written as DNA, the CDR3 is TGCAGTGCTAGAGAGCAGGGGTTTGGGGATAGAGCCAAAAACATTCAGTACTTC.

V gene TRBV27 combines with J gene TRBJ1-1; D is perhaps TRBD1 (6 bases). CDR3 length: 14 residues. The germline V gene has CDR1 MNHEY and CDR2 SMNVEV (reference sequence). Deletions cut 4 bases from V and 1 base from J, with 10 bases between. The CDR3 is CASSSGQANTEAFF. The CDR3 DNA reads TGTGCCAGCAGTTCGGGACAAGCGAACACTGAAGCTTTCTTT.

This clonotype came up once. V is TRBV7-6 and J is TRBJ2-2; D not certain. Trimming cost V 0 bases and J 4 bases, with 6 bases left between them. Germline V CDR1 and CDR2: SGHVS, FNYEAQ. The CDR3 covers 14 residues. CDR3 residues: CASSLAQVTGELFF. The CDR3 DNA follows: TGTGCCAGCAGCTTAGCGCAGGTCACCGGGGAGCTGTTTTTT.

Points on this clonotype: Mismatch with germline at one junction end may stem from a read error. This chain joins TRBV13 and TRBJ2-4; 9 positions agree with TRBD1. Per the germline V gene, CDR1 is PRHDT and CDR2 is FYEKMQ (reference sequence). The CDR3 runs to 15 residues. The CDR3 sequence: CASILQGAAKNIQYF. CDR3 nucleotide sequence: TGTGCCAGCATCTTACAGGGGGCTGCCAAAAACATTCAGTACTTC.

The chain recombines TRBV29-1 with TRBJ2-1, with a possible D match to TRBD2 (5 bases). Between the trimmed V and J ends, which lost 6 bases and 8 bases, there was a span of 17 bases. In germline, CDR1 is SQVTM, CDR2 ANQGSEA. This CDR3 is 13 amino acids long. This CDR3 reads CSVFPGFSDEQFF. The DNA of the CDR3 is TGCAGCGTATTCCCAGGATTTAGCGATGAGCAGTTCTTC.

V and J are TRBV7-9 and TRBJ2-3; D ambiguous. Germline V lookup: CDR1 SEHNR, CDR2 FQNEAQ (reference sequence). The CDR3 extends over 12 amino acids. The V and J ends lost 1 base and 6 bases respectively, with 5 bases between them. The CDR3 DNA sequence: TGTGCCAGCAGCTTAGAGACGGATACGCAGTATTTT. Translated: CASSLETDTQYF. Using reference TRBV7-9 and TRBJ2-3 for the parts outside the CDR3, the full variable domain is DTGVSQNPRHKITKRGQNVTFRCDPISEHNRLYWYRQTLGQGPEFLTYFQNEAQLEKSRLLSDRFSAERPKGSFSTLEIQRTEQGDSAMYLCASSLETDTQYFGPGTRLTVL.

The chain is built from TRBV3-1 and TRBJ2-3, with 15 nucleotides matching TRBD2. The V segment lost 4 bases and the J segment 8 bases; nucleotides outside the gene matches: 7. CDR3 length: 16 amino acids. Per germline, CDR1 LGHDT and CDR2 YNNKEL (reference sequence). CDR3 sequence reads: CASSPGLAGGQSTQYF. The CDR3 coding sequence is TGTGCCAGCAGCCCGGGACTAGCGGGGGGACAATCTACGCAGTATTTT.

CDR3 in DNA: TGCAGCGCGACAGGGGGCTCTGGAAACACCATATATTTT. The encoded protein is CSATGGSGNTIYF. V usage is TRBV29-1 and J usage is TRBJ1-3, with 9 bases that match TRBD1. Germline trimming cut 7 bases from V and 0 bases from J; bases unmatched to any gene: 1. Germline V CDR1 and CDR2: SQVTM, ANQGSEA. This CDR3 has 13 amino acids.

The chain links TRBV5-5 to TRBJ2-1; 8 bases match TRBD2. Germline CDR1 reads SGHKS; CDR2 reads YYEKEE (reference sequence). J gave up 8 bases and V 1 base, and 11 bases lay outside the gene matches. This CDR3 has 16 amino acids. CDR3 region: CASSLKVSGSIDEQFF. The CDR3 bases are TGTGCCAGCAGCTTGAAGGTGAGCGGGAGTATCGATGAGCAGTTCTTC.

The table lists this clonotype with a count of one. The chain is built from TRBV7-6 and TRBJ1-5, with no clear D. Germline CDR1 and CDR2: SGHVS and FNYEAQ. The CDR3 runs to 13 residues. V lost 5 bases, J lost 5 bases, and 10 bases lay in between. The CDR3 reads CASSAQPDQPQHF. The CDR3 DNA is TGTGCCAGCAGCGCCCAACCCGATCAGCCCCAGCATTTT.

V and J are TRBV29-1 and TRBJ1-1; possibly TRBD1 for D (5 bases). The CDR3 length is 13 residues. CDR1 and CDR2 (germline): SQVTM, ANQGSEA. The ends were cut back, 6 bases at V and 0 bases at J, with 11 bases in the middle. This CDR3 is CSVLRDMNTEAFF. In DNA form, the CDR3 reads TGCAGCGTCCTCAGGGATATGAACACTGAAGCTTTCTTT.

The J gene is TRBJ1-1, the V gene TRBV29-1; 8 nucleotides agree with TRBD1. Trimming took 6 bases from V and 1 from J; bases not matched to a gene: 7. CDR1 is SQVTM and CDR2 is ANQGSEA in the germline V gene. CDR3 size: 14 residues. The CDR3 DNA reads TGCAGCGTCACTGACAGGGGCCAGAACACTGAAGCTTTCTTT. Translated, it gives CSVTDRGQNTEAFF.

V and J are TRBV10-1 and TRBJ2-7; D unresolved. The CDR3 has 13 amino acids. The V gene's germline CDR1 is WNHNN and CDR2 SYGVQD (reference sequence). Trimming shortened V by 7 bases and J by 1 base, and 11 bases separated the two germline ends. CDR3 sequence reads: CASNRRISYEQYV. In DNA, the CDR3 is TGCGCCAGCAACAGACGGATATCCTACGAGCAGTACGTC.

The V gene is TRBV5-1, the J gene TRBJ1-5; 9 nucleotides agree with TRBD1. This CDR3 is built from 15 residues. Looked up from germline, CDR1 is SGHRS and CDR2 is YFSETQ. Unmatched junction bases numbered 6, after V lost 5 bases and J lost 3 bases. In DNA form, the CDR3 reads TGCGCCAGCAGTTCCGGGACAGGGATCAATCAGCCCCAGCATTTT. This translates into CASSSGTGINQPQHF.

The rearrangement uses TRBV7-9 and TRBJ2-7, with TRBD1 matching 9 bases. This CDR3 spans 15 amino acids. Germline V gene lookup returns CDR1 SEHNR and CDR2 FQNEAQ (reference sequence). The V gene end was trimmed by 5 bases and the J gene end by 6 bases; junction bases not matched to a gene: 11. The CDR3 loop is CASSRRDRDFSEQYV. In DNA, the CDR3 is TGTGCCAGCAGCCGGCGGGACAGGGACTTTAGCGAGCAGTACGTC.

The chain recombines TRBV6-5 with TRBJ1-1; 10 bases agree with TRBD1. From germline, CDR1 is MNHEY and CDR2 SVGAGI. This CDR3 is built from 14 residues. J gave up 5 bases and V 1 base, and 1 base lay outside the gene matches. The CDR3 coding sequence is TGTGCCAGCAGTTACTGGACAGGGGGAACTGAAGCTTTCTTT. This translates into CASSYWTGGTEAFF.